Listed here are 5 T cell receptor beta chains from one sample, sequenced in a study of OX40 agonist ivuxolimab in advanced cancers. Libraries were prepared by immunoSEQ multiplex PCR; TCRdb keeps only in-frame clonotypes and omits some of them. The profile covers approximately 80,000 clones, with about nine tenths appearing a single time and approximately 0.2% taken by the ten largest. The sequencing used CD4+ or CD8+ T cells sorted from blood, collected in a trial of the OX40 agonist ivuxolimab. The receptor set was obtained from an adult with an advanced solid tumor such as melanoma, head and neck, liver or kidney cancer.

This clone was detected only once. The chain couples TRBV6-1 to TRBJ1-5; D not resolved. The CDR3 runs 11 residues. Germline loops: CDR1 MNHNS, CDR2 SASEGT. V lost 1 base to trimming and J lost 15 bases, with 10 bases between them. The CDR3 DNA follows: TGTGCCAGCAGTGAAGATGGTAGCCGGCATTTT. Translated, it gives CASSEDGSRHF.

The rearrangement joins TRBV19 to TRBJ1-5; D perhaps matches TRBD1 (5 bases). This CDR3 has 15 amino acids. Between the trimmed V and J ends, which lost 6 bases and 8 bases, there was a span of 20 bases. Germline V gives CDR1 LNHDA, CDR2 SQIVND (reference sequence). The CDR3 here is CASRDTDTRSEPQHF. Written as DNA, the CDR3 is TGTGCCAGTAGGGACACGGACACCCGGTCTGAGCCCCAGCATTTT.

The chain combines TRBV30 with TRBJ1-5, with 8 bases that match TRBD1. This CDR3 comprises 14 residues. The ends lost 3 bases at V and 4 bases at J; junction bases unmatched: 5. Germline V gene sequence: CDR1 GTSNPN, CDR2 SVGIG (reference sequence). The CDR3 region has the DNA TGTGCCTGGAGCCGAGACAGGGGAAATCAGCCCCAGCATTTT. Its protein is CAWSRDRGNQPQHF.

The V gene is TRBV14, the J gene TRBJ1-6; D remains unclear. Germline V gene data show CDR1 as SGHDN and CDR2 as FVKESK. The CDR3 contains 12 residues. The germline V and J ends were trimmed by 3 bases and 9 bases, with 6 bases remaining between them. CDR3 protein: CASSHGPSPLHF. In DNA form, the CDR3 reads TGTGCCAGCAGCCACGGACCTTCACCCCTCCACTTT.

The chain recombines TRBV6-6 with TRBJ2-7; D is unresolved. The V gene's germline CDR1 is MNHNY and CDR2 SVGAGI (reference sequence). V shed 5 bases and J shed 2 bases, with 13 bases lying between them. There are 14 residues in the CDR3. CDR3 nucleotides: TGTGCCAGCAGTCCTTTCGGCAGCACCTACGAGCAGTACTTC. It encodes CASSPFGSTYEQYF.